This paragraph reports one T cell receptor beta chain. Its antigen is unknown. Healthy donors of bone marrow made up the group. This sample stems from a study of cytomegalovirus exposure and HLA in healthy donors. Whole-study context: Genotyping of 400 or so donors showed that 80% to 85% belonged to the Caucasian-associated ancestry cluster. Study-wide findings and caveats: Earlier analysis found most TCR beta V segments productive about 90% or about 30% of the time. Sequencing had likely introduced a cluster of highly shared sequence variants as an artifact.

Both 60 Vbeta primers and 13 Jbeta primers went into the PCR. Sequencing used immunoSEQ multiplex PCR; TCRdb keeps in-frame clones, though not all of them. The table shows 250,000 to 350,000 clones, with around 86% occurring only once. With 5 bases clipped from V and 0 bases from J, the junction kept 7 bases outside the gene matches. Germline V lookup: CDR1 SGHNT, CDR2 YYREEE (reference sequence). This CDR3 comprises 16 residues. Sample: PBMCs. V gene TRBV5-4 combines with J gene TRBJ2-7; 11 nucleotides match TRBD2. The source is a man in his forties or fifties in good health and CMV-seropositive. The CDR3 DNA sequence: TGTGCCAGCAGTTCCAGTAGCGGGAGGGCCTCCTACGAGCAGTACTTC. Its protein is CASSSSSGRASYEQYF.